What follows are 20 T cell receptor beta chains derived from one specimen sequenced in a study of T cells in Graves' hyperthyroidism and ophthalmopathy. There were TCR beta CDR3 regions amplified from RNA transcripts. Initially, a first-round RT-PCR of the TCR CDR3 employed the HTBI primer set. TCRdb fed the multiplex PCR reads into MiXCR, producing one record per CDR3 protein. The sample yields 300,000 to 350,000 distinct CDR3 sequences, around a sixth seen once. Sequenced material: blood. The source is a woman in her thirties or forties with Graves' ophthalmopathy.

This clonotype was found many times. This rearrangement joins TRBV28 to TRBJ2-2; 10 nucleotides line up with TRBD1. This CDR3 is 17 amino acids long. V lost 5 bases and J lost 5; bases outside the gene matches: 11. Germline V CDR1 and CDR2: MDHEN, SYDVKM. CDR3 in DNA: TGTGCCAGCAGTCCCCTGACAGGGGGCCTTGGGACCGGGGAGCTGTTTTTT. Translation: CASSPLTGGLGTGELFF.

This clonotype occurred many times. V is TRBV6-1 and J is TRBJ2-7; the D gene could be TRBD1 or TRBD2 (5 bases each). The germline V gene has CDR1 MNHNS and CDR2 SASEGT. The V and J ends lost 8 bases and 5 bases respectively, with 13 bases between them. The CDR3 runs to 12 residues. The CDR3 here is CASEGRAHEQYF. The CDR3, as DNA: TGTGCCAGCGAGGGCAGGGCCCACGAGCAGTACTTC.

This clonotype was recorded at least ten times. The rearrangement uses TRBV25-1 and TRBJ2-7; TRBD1 aligns across 12 bases. The CDR3 has 15 amino acids. Losses at the gene ends were 2 bases for V and 5 bases for J; bases not matched to a gene: 4. CDR1 and CDR2 (germline): MGHDK, SYGVNS. The chain's CDR3 is CASSEPGQGADEQYF. CDR3 sequence (DNA): TGTGCCAGCAGTGAACCGGGACAGGGGGCTGACGAGCAGTACTTC.

The rearrangement uses TRBV6-1 and TRBJ1-5; D is possibly TRBD1 (6 bases). Germline CDR1 is MNHNS and CDR2 is SASEGT. This CDR3 is 16 amino acids long. Trimming took 5 bases from V and 2 from J, leaving 16 bases between them. The CDR3 spells CASSPRGQGGNQPQHF. For the CDR3, the DNA is TGTGCCAGCAGTCCACGGGGACAAGGAGGCAATCAGCCCCAGCATTTT.

There are many counts of this clonotype. The CDR3 loop is CASSTPFGTGRNTIYF. DNA for the CDR3: TGTGCCAGCAGTACCCCGTTTGGGACAGGGCGAAACACCATATATTTT. V is TRBV6-5 and J is TRBJ1-3; TRBD1 aligns across 9 bases. Germline CDR1 MNHEY, CDR2 SVGAGI. The junction had 10 bases not matched to a gene; V was cut back by 5 bases and J by 5 bases. The CDR3 spans 16 residues.

CDR3 region: CASSPSGGSLGQYF. For the CDR3, the DNA is TGCGCCAGCAGCCCAAGCGGGGGGTCCTTAGGGCAGTACTTC. V usage is TRBV5-1 and J usage is TRBJ2-7, with 9 bases that match TRBD2. This CDR3 has 14 residues. V gave up 4 bases and J gave up 9 bases; unmatched junction bases: 11. CDR1 is SGHRS, CDR2 YFSETQ, per germline.

The chain has TRBV15 and TRBJ2-5; 10 bases line up with TRBD1. J lost 5 bases, V lost 1 base, and 4 bases had no gene match. Looked up from germline, CDR1 is LNHNV and CDR2 is YYDKDF (reference sequence). The CDR3 has 15 residues. CDR3 sequence reads: CATSRASDRGETQYF. CDR3 DNA sequence: TGTGCCACCAGCAGAGCATCGGACAGGGGGGAGACCCAGTACTTC.

This clonotype came up many times. V and J are TRBV12-3 or TRBV12-4 and TRBJ2-2; D is undetermined. The V end was cut by 8 bases, the J end by 0 bases, with 4 bases between. The length of the CDR3 is 12 residues. This CDR3 is CASGPNTGELFF. The DNA for the CDR3 is TGTGCCAGCGGGCCGAACACCGGGGAGCTGTTTTTT.

This clonotype has ten or more counts. The chain joins TRBV12-3 or TRBV12-4 to TRBJ2-2, with TRBD1 matching 7 bases. There are 15 residues in the CDR3. J was trimmed by 1 base and V by 9 bases; bases with no gene match: 8. The CDR3 loop reads CASSARQGNTGELFF. In DNA form, the CDR3 reads TGTGCCAGTAGTGCCCGACAGGGGAACACCGGGGAGCTGTTTTTT.

This clonotype has ten or more counts. V usage is TRBV2 and J usage is TRBJ1-5; possible D gene TRBD1, 5 bases. Per the germline V gene, CDR1 is SNHLY and CDR2 is FYNNEI. The CDR3 has 14 amino acids. V was trimmed by 7 bases and J by 0 bases, leaving 10 bases between them. For the CDR3, the DNA is TGTGCCAGCAACCCAGGGTATAGCAATCAGCCCCAGCATTTT. Translated: CASNPGYSNQPQHF. The complete variable domain, with remaining parts taken from reference TRBV2 and TRBJ1-5, reads EPEVTQTPSHQVTQMGQEVILRCVPISNHLYFYWYRQILGQKVEFLVSFYNNEISEKSEIFDDQFSVERPDGSNFTLKIRSTKLEDSAMYFCASNPGYSNQPQHFGDGTRLSIL.

The chain employs TRBV12-3 or TRBV12-4 and TRBJ2-5; D remains ambiguous. V lost 3 bases, J lost 5 bases, and 13 bases lay in between. The CDR3 is made up of 14 amino acids. The CDR3 here is CASSFSESWETQYF. The CDR3 region has the DNA TGTGCCAGCAGTTTTTCCGAATCCTGGGAGACCCAGTACTTC.

This clonotype was recorded many times. The chain uses TRBV6-2 or TRBV6-3 and TRBJ1-5, with TRBD1 matching over 7 bases. The CDR3 is made up of 14 amino acids. Looked up from germline, CDR1 is MNHEY and CDR2 is SVGEGT. J was trimmed by 2 bases and V by 6 bases; bases with no gene match: 4. The CDR3 DNA follows: TGTGCCAGCAGGGGGACAGTTGGCAATCAGCCCCAGCATTTT. It is translated as CASRGTVGNQPQHF.

This clonotype came up many times. The V and J genes are TRBV7-9 and TRBJ2-5, with D possibly TRBD2 on 5 matching bases. The CDR3 covers 15 residues. CDR1 is SEHNR, CDR2 FQNEAQ, per germline (reference sequence). V gave up 5 bases and J gave up 5 bases, with 18 bases separating them. CDR3 loop: CASSLESRVKETQYF. CDR3 bases: TGTGCCAGCAGCCTGGAGTCGAGGGTGAAGGAGACCCAGTACTTC.

This clonotype was observed at least ten times. The chain joins TRBV5-4 to TRBJ1-6, with D unclear. CDR3 size: 15 residues. Germline CDR1 SGHNT, CDR2 YYREEE (reference sequence). Trimming shortened V by 0 bases and J by 3 bases, and 7 bases separated the two germline ends. The CDR3 region is CASSLGQVYNSPLHF. CDR3 nucleotides: TGTGCCAGCAGCTTGGGACAAGTCTATAATTCACCCCTCCACTTT.

This clonotype was seen repeatedly, ten times or more. The rearrangement links TRBV4-3 to TRBJ2-6, with D maybe TRBD1 (6 bases). The CDR3 has 17 amino acids. Germline lookup yields CDR1 LGHNA and CDR2 YSLEER. The ends were cut back, 4 bases at V and 4 bases at J, with 17 bases in the middle. The CDR3 nucleotides are TGCGCCAGCAGCCTTAGATACAGGGCCGCAGGGGCCAACGTCCTGACTTTC. It specifies CASSLRYRAAGANVLTF.

This clonotype was observed many times. The V gene is TRBV28, the J gene TRBJ1-1; 7 bases match TRBD1. J lost 1 base, V lost 7 bases, and 6 bases had no gene match. This CDR3 contains 14 residues. Germline loops: CDR1 MDHEN, CDR2 SYDVKM. CDR3 nucleotides: TGTGCCAGCACCCCGACAGGGTCGAACACTGAAGCTTTCTTT. It specifies CASTPTGSNTEAFF. Together with reference TRBV28 and TRBJ1-1, the CDR3 gives the full variable domain: DVKVTQSSRYLVKRTGEKVFLECVQDMDHENMFWYRQDPGLGLRLIYFSYDVKMKEKGDIPEGYSVSREKKERFSLILESASTNQTSMYLCASTPTGSNTEAFFGQGTRLTVV.

This clonotype was observed at least ten times. The chain has TRBV7-2 and TRBJ2-7; 7 bases are shared with TRBD1. This CDR3 comprises 18 residues. V was pared by 5 bases and J by 1 base, with 17 bases of the junction left unmatched. Germline CDR1 is SGHTA and CDR2 is FQGNSA. The CDR3 sequence: CASSPIATGTVQSYEQYF. The CDR3 DNA reads as TGTGCCAGCAGCCCAATAGCTACCGGGACAGTTCAATCCTACGAGCAGTACTTC.

This clonotype appeared a few times. This chain uses TRBV5-5 with TRBJ2-5, with D tentatively TRBD2 (6 bases). CDR1 is SGHKS, CDR2 YYEKEE, per germline (reference sequence). Trimming removed 4 bases from V and 5 bases from J, with 15 bases in between. This CDR3 region has 14 residues. CDR3 protein: CASSTGVGVETQYF. The CDR3 DNA sequence: TGTGCCAGCAGCACGGGGGTCGGGGTGGAGACCCAGTACTTC. The entire variable domain, with the rest obtained from reference TRBV5-5 and TRBJ2-5, is as follows: DAGVTQSPTHLIKTRGQQVTLRCSPISGHKSVSWYQQVLGQGPQFIFQYYEKEERGRGNFPDRFSARQFPNYSSELNVNALLLGDSALYLCASSTGVGVETQYFGPGTRLLVL.

The gene calls are TRBV28 and TRBJ2-7, with D tentatively TRBD2 (6 bases). The germline CDR1 and CDR2 sequences are MDHEN and SYDVKM. The CDR3 is made up of 14 amino acids. Trimming removed 6 bases at V and 3 bases at J, with 15 bases between. This chain's CDR3 is CASSLPMGGYEQYF. CDR3 sequence (DNA): TGTGCCAGCAGCCTACCCATGGGGGGCTACGAGCAGTACTTC.

This clonotype was counted once. This chain uses TRBV6-1 with TRBJ2-7, with 7 bases that match TRBD1. Germline V gene data show CDR1 as MNHNS and CDR2 as SASEGT. J was trimmed by 5 bases and V by 9 bases; bases with no gene match: 7. The CDR3 has 12 amino acids. The CDR3: CASRDRVDEQYF. CDR3 nucleotides: TGTGCCAGTAGAGACAGGGTCGACGAGCAGTACTTC.